Described below is a single T cell receptor beta chain sequence and its context. This sample was included in a study of blood T cell repertoires in COVID-19. Assay: immunoSEQ multiplex PCR; the TCRdb copy retains only in-frame clones and omits some. The sample shows tens of thousands of clones, around 91% of them seen only once. The CDR3 runs to 13 residues. Germline lookup yields CDR1 MNHEY and CDR2 SVGAGI. V was clipped by 5 bases and J by 3 bases, with 11 bases between them. Sequences were obtained from peripheral blood. This sequence joins TRBV6-5 and TRBJ2-7, with D perhaps matching TRBD1 (8 bases). This clonotype was sampled from a man between 18 and 35 years old with COVID-19, enrolled during active disease. The CDR3 reads CASSTGGDYEQYF. The CDR3 DNA sequence: TGTGCCAGCAGTACAGGGGGGGACTACGAGCAGTACTTC.